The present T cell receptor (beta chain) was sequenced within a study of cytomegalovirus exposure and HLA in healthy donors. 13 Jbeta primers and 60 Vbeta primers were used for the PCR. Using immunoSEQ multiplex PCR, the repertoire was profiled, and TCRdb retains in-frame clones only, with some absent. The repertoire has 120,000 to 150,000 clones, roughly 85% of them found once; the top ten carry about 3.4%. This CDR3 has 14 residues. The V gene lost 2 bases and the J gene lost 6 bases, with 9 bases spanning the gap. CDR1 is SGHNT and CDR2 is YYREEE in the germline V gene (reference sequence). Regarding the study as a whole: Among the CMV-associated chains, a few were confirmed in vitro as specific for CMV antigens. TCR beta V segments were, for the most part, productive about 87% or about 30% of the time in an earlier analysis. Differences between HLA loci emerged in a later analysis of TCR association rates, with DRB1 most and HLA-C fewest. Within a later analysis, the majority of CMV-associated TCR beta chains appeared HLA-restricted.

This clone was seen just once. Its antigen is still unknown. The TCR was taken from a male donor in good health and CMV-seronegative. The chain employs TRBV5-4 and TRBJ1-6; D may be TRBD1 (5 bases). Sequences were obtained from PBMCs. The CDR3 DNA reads TGTGCCAGCAGCTTTGCAGGGCGTAATTCACCCCTCCACTTT. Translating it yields CASSFAGRNSPLHF.